In its sample, the clone carrying this TCR beta chain was seen many times. The source of the sample is a study of T cells in Graves' hyperthyroidism and ophthalmopathy. Trimming shortened V by 1 base and J by 13 bases, and 19 bases separated the two germline ends. Germline CDR1 is SNHLY and CDR2 is FYNNEI. The CDR3 length is 15 residues. Graves' hyperthyroidism without ophthalmopathy progression within 18 months was termed stable. Newly diagnosed hyperthyroidism patients aged 18 to 65 years had disease lasting under 2 months. PBMCs were obtained from roughly 10 ml fresh peripheral blood. Researchers amplified the TCR beta CDR3 regions from RNA transcripts. First-round RT-PCR targeting the TCR CDR3 was performed with the HTBI primer set. From the multiplex PCR reads, TCRdb called clonotypes with MiXCR, one entry per CDR3 protein. The sample comprises hundreds of thousands of distinct CDR3 sequences, over 35% of which are singletons, and 8.9% rests with the top ten.

The chain combines TRBV2 with TRBJ1-4; tentative D call: TRBD1 (5 bases). The receptor was derived from a man between 18 and 29 years old with Graves' hyperthyroidism. Sequenced material: blood. This chain's CDR3 is CASSEGTYPPKGLFF. CDR3 coding DNA: TGTGCCAGCAGTGAAGGGACATACCCTCCAAAGGGACTGTTTTTT.